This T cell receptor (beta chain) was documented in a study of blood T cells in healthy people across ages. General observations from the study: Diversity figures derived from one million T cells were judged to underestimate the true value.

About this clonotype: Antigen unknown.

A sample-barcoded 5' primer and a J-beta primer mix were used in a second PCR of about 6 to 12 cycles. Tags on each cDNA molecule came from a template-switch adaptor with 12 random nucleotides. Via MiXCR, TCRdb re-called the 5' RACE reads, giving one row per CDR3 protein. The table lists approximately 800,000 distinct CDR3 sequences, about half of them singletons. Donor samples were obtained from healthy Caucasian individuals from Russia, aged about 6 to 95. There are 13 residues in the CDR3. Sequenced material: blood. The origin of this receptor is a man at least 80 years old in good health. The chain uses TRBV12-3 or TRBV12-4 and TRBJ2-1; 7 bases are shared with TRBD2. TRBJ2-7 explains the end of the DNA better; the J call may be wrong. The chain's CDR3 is CAIQLALYNEQYF. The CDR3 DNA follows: TGTGCCATCCAACTAGCGTTATACAATGAGCAGTACTTC.